The 29 T cell receptor beta chains given below trace back to one sample, sequenced in a study of T-cell memory formation after mild COVID-19. Using its own MiXCR run on the 5' RACE reads, TCRdb lists one record per CDR3 protein. This table holds 350,000 or so distinct CDR3 sequences, around 21% found once. Sequencing input: PBMCs or a T cell subset sorted from them (not recorded which). Receptors were obtained from an adult woman who had mild COVID-19 (a few samples of this study predate the infection). Cell type and time point are not known.

The V call is TRBV5-1, the J call TRBJ2-7, with TRBD1 matching 7 bases. The CDR3 covers 14 residues. Germline CDR1 and CDR2: SGHRS and YFSETQ. The V segment lost 4 bases and the J segment 6 bases; nucleotides outside the gene matches: 10. The CDR3 loop reads CASSVGTVRGEQYF. CDR3 nucleotide sequence: TGCGCCAGCAGCGTCGGGACAGTGAGGGGCGAGCAGTACTTC.

This clonotype was seen only a few times. The chain links TRBV12-3 or TRBV12-4 to TRBJ2-4, with a possible D match to TRBD1 (5 bases). This CDR3 is 17 amino acids long. The V and J ends lost 0 bases and 7 bases respectively, with 19 bases between them. The CDR3 DNA follows: TGTGCCAGCAGTTTAGCTCCCCAGGGAATTTCGTCGAACATTCAGTACTTC. This gives the protein CASSLAPQGISSNIQYF.

The rearrangement joins TRBV20-1 to TRBJ1-1; weak D call: TRBD1 (5 bases). V was trimmed by 2 bases and J by 0 bases, leaving 13 bases between them. The CDR3 runs to 15 residues. The germline CDR1 and CDR2 sequences are DFQATT and SNEGSKA (reference sequence). DNA of the CDR3: TGCAGTGCTAGAAATACAGGAAGGATGAACACTGAAGCTTTCTTT. It yields the protein CSARNTGRMNTEAFF.

The rearrangement links TRBV12-3 or TRBV12-4 to TRBJ2-3; 10 bases match TRBD2. The V gene end was trimmed by 5 bases and the J gene end by 1 base; junction bases not matched to a gene: 9. This CDR3 is 17 amino acids long. This CDR3 is CASSILKRGGGTDTQYF. Written as DNA, the CDR3 is TGTGCCAGCAGTATCCTTAAGCGGGGGGGCGGCACAGATACGCAGTATTTT.

V and J are TRBV29-1 and TRBJ2-7, with 9 bases lining up with TRBD1. The germline gives CDR1 SQVTM, CDR2 ANQGSEA. V trimming: 4 bases; J trimming: 6 bases; junction bases outside the gene matches: 13. The CDR3 loop spans 15 amino acids. CDR3 in DNA: TGCAGCGTTGTTATGGGTGGGACAGGGCATTTCGAGCAGTACTTC. Protein: CSVVMGGTGHFEQYF.

This clonotype appeared many times. The chain links TRBV7-6 to TRBJ2-4; TRBD1 matches at 12 bases. CDR1 is SGHVS, CDR2 FNYEAQ, per germline. V shed 1 base, J shed 6 bases, and the junction held 7 bases outside the gene matches. The CDR3 consists of 17 residues. CDR3 nucleotide sequence: TGTGCCAGCAGCTTAGATGGGACAGGGGGCGAAGGAAACATTCAGTACTTC. It yields the protein CASSLDGTGGEGNIQYF.

The chain joins TRBV5-1 to TRBJ2-2, with D hard to call. The germline V gene has CDR1 SGHRS and CDR2 YFSETQ. The CDR3 consists of 15 residues. V lost 4 bases to trimming and J lost 4 bases, with 14 bases between them. CDR3 coding DNA: TGCGCCAGCAGCCTTCTGTTGGGCGGCACCGGGGAGCTGTTTTTT. This gives the protein CASSLLLGGTGELFF.

This clonotype was detected only a few times. This sequence joins TRBV7-9 and TRBJ2-2; TRBD1 might be the D (5 bases). The ends were cut back, 5 bases at V and 2 bases at J, with 15 bases in the middle. The CDR3 is 16 amino acids. CDR1 is SEHNR, CDR2 FQNEAQ, per germline (reference sequence). The CDR3 region has the DNA TGTGCCAGCAGCCCCCCCGGCAGGGTAAACACCGGGGAGCTGTTTTTT. Its translation: CASSPPGRVNTGELFF.

This chain uses TRBV3-1 with TRBJ2-2; maybe TRBD1 (5 bases). CDR1 and CDR2 (germline): LGHDT, YNNKEL (reference sequence). The CDR3 contains 14 residues. Trimming took 7 bases from V and 1 from J, leaving 10 bases between them. The CDR3 DNA reads TGTGCCAGCAATTATGACAGGAACACCGGGGAGCTGTTTTTT. The encoded protein is CASNYDRNTGELFF.

This clonotype was counted a few times. The chain is built from TRBV2 and TRBJ2-7, with no clear D. The V end was cut by 3 bases, the J end by 9 bases, with 9 bases between. Germline V gene sequence: CDR1 SNHLY, CDR2 FYNNEI. This CDR3 comprises 11 residues. DNA of the CDR3: TGTGCCAGCAGTGAGGTAGCCGGGCAGTACTTC. Its translation is CASSEVAGQYF.

V and J are TRBV4-1 and TRBJ2-5; the match to TRBD1 covers 11 bases. Germline lookup yields CDR1 MGHRA and CDR2 YSYEKL. The J segment lost 5 bases and the V segment lost 4 bases, leaving 6 bases of the junction unmatched. The CDR3 contains 15 residues. As DNA, the CDR3 is TGCGCCAGCAGCCGGACAGGGGGCGCGGGGGAGACCCAGTACTTC. Translating it yields CASSRTGGAGETQYF.

This clonotype occurred a few times. The chain uses TRBV19 and TRBJ1-1, with TRBD1 as a possible D gene (6 bases). Trimming took 5 bases from V and 6 from J, leaving 13 bases between them. Germline assignment: CDR1 LNHDA and CDR2 SQIVND (reference sequence). This CDR3 is 13 amino acids long. The DNA of the CDR3 is TGTGCCAGTAGTTGGGGGCGAAATGCTGAAGCTTTCTTT. Protein sequence: CASSWGRNAEAFF. Supplemented by reference TRBV19 and TRBJ1-1, the full variable domain reads DGGITQSPKYLFRKEGQNVTLSCEQNLNHDAMYWYRQDPGQGLRLIYYSQIVNDFQKGDIAEGYSVSREKKESFPLTVTSAQKNPTAFYLCASSWGRNAEAFFGQGTRLTVV.

V gene TRBV7-9 combines with J gene TRBJ1-2, with D perhaps matching TRBD1 (5 bases). V shed 1 base and J shed 4 bases, with 7 bases lying between them. The CDR3 extends over 13 amino acids. Germline V gene data show CDR1 as SEHNR and CDR2 as FQNEAQ (reference sequence). CDR3 nucleotides: TGTGCCAGCAGCTTAGTTGGGGGCTATGGCTACACCTTC. Its protein product is CASSLVGGYGYTF.

This clonotype was seen more than once but under ten times. This chain joins TRBV20-1 and TRBJ2-2; possibly TRBD2 for D (5 bases). Germline V gives CDR1 DFQATT, CDR2 SNEGSKA (reference sequence). V was clipped by 1 base and J by 1 base, with 10 bases between them. This CDR3 is 15 amino acids long. CDR3 loop: CSARGEGRNTGELFF. The DNA of the CDR3 is TGCAGTGCTAGAGGAGAAGGGAGGAACACCGGGGAGCTGTTTTTT.

This clonotype has a handful of counts. V usage is TRBV5-1 and J usage is TRBJ1-1; maybe TRBD1 (5 bases). Germline V CDR1 and CDR2: SGHRS, YFSETQ. The CDR3 is made up of 16 amino acids. Trimming pared 0 bases from V and 4 bases from J, leaving 16 bases between. The CDR3 protein is CASSLVGVSLSTEAFF. CDR3 in DNA: TGCGCCAGCAGCTTGGTGGGGGTTAGTCTGAGCACTGAAGCTTTCTTT.

Comment on this clonotype: The junction does not match germline at one end; this may be a read error. The chain couples TRBV12-3 or TRBV12-4 to TRBJ1-5; 8 bases are a match to TRBD1. CDR3 size: 15 residues. CDR3 in amino acids: CDSSFSGTGNQPQHF. CDR3 nucleotide sequence: TGTGACAGCAGTTTTTCCGGGACAGGTAATCAGCCCCAGCATTTT.

The chain carries TRBV12-3 or TRBV12-4 and TRBJ2-2, with D possibly TRBD1 on 5 matching bases. V was cut by 6 bases and J by 1 base, with 9 bases left in between. This CDR3 contains 14 residues. CDR3 DNA: TGTGCCAGCAGGAAGGACAAGAACACCGGGGAGCTGTTTTTT. It specifies CASRKDKNTGELFF.

The chain recombines TRBV11-2 with TRBJ1-2; the D is unclear. The germline V gene encodes CDR1 SGHAT and CDR2 FQNNGV. V was pared by 4 bases and J by 6 bases, with 15 bases between. This CDR3 is built from 14 residues. The CDR3 spells CASSSGLKRNGYTF. For the CDR3, the DNA is TGTGCCAGCAGCTCAGGACTCAAGAGGAATGGCTACACCTTC. Drawing the rest from reference TRBV11-2 and TRBJ1-2, the complete variable domain is EAGVAQSPRYKIIEKRQSVAFWCNPISGHATLYWYQQILGQGPKLLIQFQNNGVVDDSQLPKDRFSAERLKGVDSTLKIQPAKLEDSAVYLCASSSGLKRNGYTFGSGTRLTVV.

This clonotype was detected once. The CDR3 DNA reads as TGTGCCAGCAGCACCGCGCTAGCGGGAGTCTCCTACAATGAGCAGTTCTTC. This translates into CASSTALAGVSYNEQFF. The V and J genes are TRBV7-9 and TRBJ2-1; TRBD2 matches 10 bases. V trimming: 5 bases; J trimming: 0 bases; junction bases outside the gene matches: 7. This CDR3 region has 17 residues. The V gene's germline CDR1 is SEHNR and CDR2 FQNEAQ (reference sequence). Full variable domain (missing parts from reference TRBV7-9 and TRBJ2-1): DTGVSQNPRHKITKRGQNVTFRCDPISEHNRLYWYRQTLGQGPEFLTYFQNEAQLEKSRLLSDRFSAERPKGSFSTLEIQRTEQGDSAMYLCASSTALAGVSYNEQFFGPGTRLTVL.

The V and J genes are TRBV5-6 and TRBJ2-6; no clear D gene. Trimming removed 4 bases at V and 2 bases at J, with 10 bases between. This CDR3 is built from 15 residues. Germline lookup yields CDR1 SGHDT and CDR2 YYEEEE. The CDR3 loop is CASSPRNTGANVLTF. In DNA, the CDR3 is TGTGCCAGCAGCCCTCGGAATACTGGGGCCAACGTCCTGACTTTC.

This clonotype was detected only a few times. J is TRBJ1-1 and V is TRBV20-1; D might be TRBD1 (5 bases). This CDR3 contains 13 residues. Trimming took off 6 bases at V and 1 base at J, with 12 bases between the two ends. Germline V gene sequence: CDR1 DFQATT, CDR2 SNEGSKA (reference sequence). CDR3 in DNA: TGCAGTGCAACCGGGACGGAGAACACTGAAGCTTTCTTT. Protein product: CSATGTENTEAFF.

The rearrangement joins TRBV15 to TRBJ2-1; 9 positions agree with TRBD2. J was trimmed by 0 bases and V by 0 bases; bases with no gene match: 6. There are 18 residues in the CDR3. CDR1 LNHNV and CDR2 YYDKDF come from the germline V gene (reference sequence). For the CDR3, the DNA is TGTGCCACCAGCAGAGACACTAGCGGGCTCAGCTCCTACAATGAGCAGTTCTTC. Encoded protein: CATSRDTSGLSSYNEQFF. The full variable domain, completed using reference TRBV15 and TRBJ2-1, is DAMVIQNPRYQVTQFGKPVTLSCSQTLNHNVMYWYQQKSSQAPKLLFHYYDKDFNNEADTPDNFQSRRPNTSFCFLDIRSPGLGDTAMYLCATSRDTSGLSSYNEQFFGPGTRLTVL.

This chain connects TRBV7-6 to TRBJ2-1; TRBD2 aligns across 12 bases. Per the germline V gene, CDR1 is SGHVS and CDR2 is FNYEAQ. With V trimmed by 2 bases and J by 9 bases, 11 bases remained unmatched. The CDR3 consists of 17 residues. The CDR3 coding sequence is TGTGCCAGCAGCTTATATGAAACTAGCGGGAGGTCTGGTGAGCAGTTCTTC. This translates into CASSLYETSGRSGEQFF.

The V gene is TRBV4-1, the J gene TRBJ2-2, with TRBD2 identical over 11 bases. Per germline, CDR1 MGHRA and CDR2 YSYEKL. The CDR3 extends over 19 amino acids. The trim removed 4 bases at V and 3 bases at J, leaving 13 bases unmatched. The CDR3: CASSRVSLAGVGDTGELFF. Written as DNA, the CDR3 is TGCGCCAGCAGCCGTGTCTCACTAGCGGGGGTTGGGGACACCGGGGAGCTGTTTTTT.

This clonotype was seen more than once but under ten times. The genes are TRBV29-1 and TRBJ1-2, with 7 bases fitting TRBD1. The CDR3 sequence is 16 residues long. V trimming: 1 base; J trimming: 1 base; junction bases outside the gene matches: 9. CDR1 is SQVTM, CDR2 ANQGSEA, per germline. The CDR3: CSVEVRGHPFNYGYTF. DNA of the CDR3: TGCAGCGTTGAAGTAAGGGGGCACCCCTTTAACTATGGCTACACCTTC.

This chain joins TRBV29-1 and TRBJ2-1; D remains unclear. Germline-derived CDR1 and CDR2 are SQVTM and ANQGSEA. V lost 6 bases and J 6 bases, leaving 15 bases between the germline ends. The CDR3 loop spans 13 amino acids. CDR3 sequence reads: CSVPGPGRNEQFF. The CDR3, as DNA: TGCAGCGTCCCCGGACCCGGGCGCAATGAGCAGTTCTTC.

The chain recombines TRBV6-2 or TRBV6-3 with TRBJ2-1; D ambiguous. V was pared by 2 bases and J by 2 bases, with 13 bases between. CDR1 and CDR2 from the germline V gene are MNHEY and SVGEGT. The CDR3 covers 16 residues. CDR3 in amino acids: CASSYEELSTYNEQFF. Here the CDR3 DNA reads TGTGCCAGCAGTTACGAGGAGCTTAGTACCTACAATGAGCAGTTCTTC.

The table lists this clonotype with many counts. The chain combines TRBV25-1 with TRBJ2-5; TRBD2 aligns across 11 bases. Germline V lookup: CDR1 MGHDK, CDR2 SYGVNS. The CDR3 extends over 15 amino acids. V was clipped by 8 bases and J by 3 bases; unmatched bases: 8. This CDR3 reads CASQASSGGKETQYF. In DNA form, the CDR3 reads TGTGCCAGCCAAGCATCTAGCGGGGGGAAAGAGACCCAGTACTTC.

This clonotype was seen repeatedly, ten times or more. This chain joins TRBV5-1 and TRBJ2-1; 8 nucleotides align to TRBD2. Germline assignment: CDR1 SGHRS and CDR2 YFSETQ. J gave up 3 bases and V 0 bases, and 5 bases lay outside the gene matches. The CDR3 is 16 amino acids. CDR3 nucleotides: TGCGCCAGCAGCTTGGCAACGGCGGGGGGCTACAATGAGCAGTTCTTC. This sequence encodes CASSLATAGGYNEQFF.